This T cell receptor beta chain was recorded in a study of cytomegalovirus exposure and HLA in healthy donors. Study results and limitations: Across donors, sequencing depth was assumed by presence/absence analyses to be roughly uniform. Several of the most significant clusters appeared, in a later analysis, to be linked to common viral pathogens. Beyond CMV serostatus, there was no information to go on about immune exposure.

The study ran its PCR with 60 Vbeta and 13 Jbeta primers. Profiled with immunoSEQ multiplex PCR; TCRdb holds only in-frame clones, not every one. Of around 130,000 clones listed, 65% to 80% are singletons. V lost 3 bases, J lost 8 bases, and 12 bases stayed unmatched. CDR1 and CDR2 from the germline V gene are LGHNA and YNFKEQ. This CDR3 comprises 16 residues. A note on this clone: The antigen is not known.

The sample taken for sequencing was PBMCs. The genes are TRBV4-2 and TRBJ1-2, with 10 bases identical to TRBD1. This clonotype was sampled from a woman between 18 and 29 years old in good health and CMV-seronegative. The CDR3 sequence: CASSHRDRGSNLGYTF. For the CDR3, the DNA is TGTGCCAGCAGCCACCGGGACAGGGGTAGTAATTTGGGCTACACCTTC.